The present T cell receptor beta chain was sequenced within a study of T cell changes during pregnancy in multiple sclerosis. The assay was immunoSEQ multiplex PCR, and TCRdb's table has in-frame clones only and misses some. The data hold about 50,000 clones, with around 94% observed a single time. In its sample, this clone was seen once. The V gene's germline CDR1 is PRHDT and CDR2 FYEKMQ (reference sequence). V lost 4 bases to trimming and J lost 4 bases, with 17 bases between them. The CDR3 contains 15 residues. Sequences were derived from CD8+ T cells from peripheral blood mononuclear cells, sampled before pregnancy. The clonotype originates from a female donor with multiple sclerosis, enrolled in a pregnancy study. The V call is TRBV13, the J call TRBJ2-7, with D tentatively TRBD1 (6 bases). CDR3 loop: CASSSPQSGQYEQYF. The CDR3 DNA sequence: TGTGCCAGCAGCTCCCCCCAGTCGGGACAATACGAGCAGTACTTC.